These 27 T cell receptor beta chains were sequenced from one sample in a study of blood T cells in healthy people across ages. Using a J-beta primer mix together with a sample-barcoded 5' primer, a second PCR was run for 7 to 11 cycles. Each CDR3 protein gets one entry after TCRdb re-called the 5' RACE reads with MiXCR. Among fewer than 800,000 distinct CDR3 sequences listed, less than 40% were seen once. The sample taken for sequencing was blood. The receptors originated from a woman older than 75 in good health.

This clonotype came up many times. The CDR3 sequence: CASSDPGQGAEYQETQYF. As DNA, the CDR3 is TGTGCCAGCAGCGATCCGGGACAGGGGGCAGAGTACCAAGAGACCCAGTACTTC. This sequence joins TRBV21-1 and TRBJ2-5; the D segment call TRBD1 is taken from the table without a DNA check. TRBV21-1 is an annotated pseudogene. There are 18 residues in the CDR3.

V is TRBV7-6 and J is TRBJ2-3; D call uncertain. This CDR3 contains 14 residues. The germline gives CDR1 SGHVS, CDR2 FNYEAQ. V was shortened by 5 bases and J by 2 bases, with 11 bases between the two germline ends. The CDR3 here is CASSNSKVTDTQYF. Here the CDR3 DNA reads TGTGCCAGCAGCAACTCTAAAGTCACAGATACGCAGTATTTT.

This clonotype was recorded many times. The rearrangement uses TRBV7-2 and TRBJ2-3; TRBD2 matches 8 bases. CDR1 is SGHTA and CDR2 is FQGNSA in the germline V gene. This CDR3 contains 13 residues. The DNA of the CDR3 is TGTGCAAGCGGGGGCCGTAGCACAGATACGCAGTATTTT. The encoded protein is CASGGRSTDTQYF.

The sample holds a few counts of this clonotype. J is TRBJ1-6 and V is TRBV7-2; D remains ambiguous. V was pared by 7 bases and J by 0 bases, with 19 bases between. The germline gives CDR1 SGHTA, CDR2 FQGNSA. The CDR3 loop spans 18 amino acids. The DNA of the CDR3 is TGTGCCAGCACCAAAAATCCGGTCCGGAGCTCCTATAATTCACCCCTCCACTTT. Translated: CASTKNPVRSSYNSPLHF.

A single count supports this clonotype. The junction and the germline gene differ at one end; a read error may be behind it. The chain combines TRBV28 with TRBJ2-5, with 11 positions matching TRBD1. The CDR3 spans 14 residues. Germline CDR1 reads MDHEN; CDR2 reads SYDVKM. The CDR3 is CVSSQGTGGETQYF. The DNA of the CDR3 is TGTGTCAGCAGCCAGGGGACAGGGGGGGAGACCCAGTACTTC.

This clonotype was seen repeatedly, ten times or more. The J gene is TRBJ2-1, the V gene TRBV7-8; possibly TRBD1 for D (5 bases). The CDR3 runs 14 residues. Germline lookup yields CDR1 SGHVS and CDR2 FQNEAQ. Trimming shortened V by 5 bases and J by 5 bases, and 13 bases separated the two germline ends. Written as DNA, the CDR3 is TGTGCCAGCAGCCTACCATCGACAGACAATGAGCAGTTCTTC. This gives the protein CASSLPSTDNEQFF.

With respect to this clonotype: A much larger clone differs from this one at a single base, so this may be a read error. This chain joins TRBV15 and TRBJ2-1; weak D call: TRBD1 (5 bases). The CDR3 spans 17 residues. Germline V gene sequence: CDR1 LNHNV, CDR2 YYDKDF (reference sequence). Trimming took off 4 bases at V and 12 bases at J, with 28 bases between the two ends. This CDR3 is CATSTDPEGEPRKGQFF. DNA of the CDR3: TGTGCCACCAGCACCGATCCGGAAGGGGAACCCCGCAAGGGGCAGTTCTTC.

The chain recombines TRBV7-2 with TRBJ1-3, with D perhaps TRBD1 (5 bases). This CDR3 is built from 15 residues. V was clipped by 5 bases and J by 2 bases, with 13 bases between them. CDR1 is SGHTA, CDR2 FQGNSA, per germline. In DNA, the CDR3 is TGTGCCAGCAGCCTCCGACAGTGGGCTGGAAACACCATATATTTT. Amino acid sequence: CASSLRQWAGNTIYF.

This clonotype was observed a few times. The V and J genes are TRBV6-6 and TRBJ2-1, with 7 bases matching TRBD2. V trimming: 6 bases; J trimming: 4 bases; junction bases outside the gene matches: 3. Germline V gene data show CDR1 as MNHNY and CDR2 as SVGAGI (reference sequence). This CDR3 spans 13 amino acids. The CDR3 DNA is TGTGCCAGCAGGCCGGGACTATACAATGAGCAGTTCTTC. Protein product: CASRPGLYNEQFF.

In its sample, this clonotype was seen many times. The chain employs TRBV13 and TRBJ2-4, with a weak D call TRBD2 (6 bases). CDR1 is PRHDT, CDR2 FYEKMQ, per germline (reference sequence). This CDR3 region has 16 residues. V gave up 3 bases and J gave up 1 base, with 13 bases separating them. CDR3 coding DNA: TGTGCCAGCAGCTTTAGCGGACCCCGGGCCAAAAACATTCAGTACTTC. Protein product: CASSFSGPRAKNIQYF.

The chain joins TRBV7-2 to TRBJ2-2; possibly TRBD1 for D (5 bases). Germline V gene lookup returns CDR1 SGHTA and CDR2 FQGNSA. Trimming removed 1 base from V and 5 bases from J, with 11 bases in between. CDR3 size: 15 residues. In DNA form, the CDR3 reads TGTGCCAGCAGCTTAGTTGTTAGGGGAACCGGGGAGCTGTTTTTT. Translated: CASSLVVRGTGELFF.

The J gene is TRBJ1-5, the V gene TRBV3-1, with D unresolved. This CDR3 is built from 16 residues. Looked up from germline, CDR1 is LGHDT and CDR2 is YNNKEL (reference sequence). Deletions cut 0 bases from V and 7 bases from J, with 16 bases between. The CDR3 region is CASSQDLRREGQPQHF. The DNA for the CDR3 is TGTGCCAGCAGCCAAGATCTGAGGAGGGAGGGCCAGCCCCAGCATTTT.

This clonotype was detected ten times or more. This chain uses TRBV5-1 with TRBJ2-5, with D uncertain. V was trimmed by 2 bases and J by 2 bases, leaving 10 bases between them. Per germline, CDR1 SGHRS and CDR2 YFSETQ. This CDR3 region has 14 residues. Written as DNA, the CDR3 is TGCGCCAGCAGCTTTCCGCAGGTACAAGAGACCCAGTACTTC. This sequence encodes CASSFPQVQETQYF.

This clonotype showed up many times. This chain links TRBV7-2 with TRBJ2-1; 8 positions match TRBD2. In germline, CDR1 is SGHTA, CDR2 FQGNSA. V shed 5 bases and J 5 bases; nucleotides not matched to a gene: 8. This CDR3 contains 15 residues. CDR3 residues: CASSVSGGVNNEQFF. The DNA for the CDR3 is TGTGCCAGCAGCGTCAGCGGGGGTGTGAACAATGAGCAGTTCTTC.

This clonotype was picked up many times. The V call is TRBV7-8, the J call TRBJ2-7; D is possibly TRBD1 (5 bases). With 2 bases removed from V and 5 bases from J, the gap between germline ends came to 19 bases. CDR3 length: 16 residues. Per the germline V gene, CDR1 is SGHVS and CDR2 is FQNEAQ. The DNA for the CDR3 is TGTGCCAGCAGCTTAAGGGGCCTCCGAGATCCCAACGAGCAGTACTTC. Its protein product is CASSLRGLRDPNEQYF.

This chain joins TRBV21-1 and TRBJ1-2. TRBV21-1 is a listed pseudogene. The CDR3 is made up of 15 amino acids. The CDR3 region has the DNA TGTGCCAGCAGGACGCGGGCAGGGCTTAACTATGGCTACACCTTC. Translation: CASRTRAGLNYGYTF.

In its sample, this clonotype was seen many times. The rearrangement uses TRBV6-5 and TRBJ1-2; D uncertain. CDR1 is MNHEY and CDR2 is SVGAGI in the germline V gene. The CDR3 runs to 13 residues. V lost 5 bases to trimming and J lost 7 bases, with 14 bases between them. In DNA, the CDR3 is TGTGCCAGCAGTGAGCGGCCCGGGCTTGGCTACACCTTC. Its translation: CASSERPGLGYTF.

In this sample, this clonotype turned up many times. The chain is built from TRBV7-2 and TRBJ2-1, with 7 bases aligning to TRBD2. Per the germline V gene, CDR1 is SGHTA and CDR2 is FQGNSA. V gave up 1 base and J gave up 7 bases; unmatched junction bases: 4. The CDR3 covers 14 residues. In DNA form, the CDR3 reads TGTGCCAGCAGCTTAGGGGCGGGAGAGAATGAGCAGTTCTTC. Protein product: CASSLGAGENEQFF.

In regard to this clonotype: A much more abundant neighbour one base away suggests this may be a read error. The rearrangement joins TRBV20-1 to TRBJ2-1; D unclear. The end of the DNA aligns better with TRBJ2-7, so the J call may be wrong. This CDR3 contains 13 residues. The germline V gene encodes CDR1 DFQATT and CDR2 SNEGSKA (reference sequence). In nucleotides, the CDR3 is TGCAGTGCTAGGCGTAGCTCCTACAATGAGCAGTACTTC. Translating it yields CSARRSSYNEQYF.

This clonotype has just a few counts. The chain couples TRBV4-3 to TRBJ1-2; no firm D call. The V end lost 0 bases, the J end lost 0 bases, and 11 bases lay between the germline ends. Germline V gene lookup returns CDR1 LGHNA and CDR2 YSLEER. The CDR3 is 16 residues long. CDR3 DNA: TGCGCCAGCAGCCAAGATCTCCGGGAAACTAACTATGGCTACACCTTC. Translation gives CASSQDLRETNYGYTF.

This clonotype has just a few counts. The chain links TRBV6-6 to TRBJ1-2; 8 nucleotides match TRBD1. This CDR3 is 15 amino acids long. CDR1 and CDR2 from the germline V gene are MNHNY and SVGAGI (reference sequence). Germline trimming cut 5 bases from V and 4 bases from J; bases unmatched to any gene: 9. CDR3 bases: TGTGCCAGCAGTGACCTCGACAGGGGCGGCTATGGCTACACCTTC. Its translation: CASSDLDRGGYGYTF.

This clonotype was counted many times. The rearrangement uses TRBV10-3 and TRBJ2-3; 12 bases are shared with TRBD2. V trimming: 4 bases; J trimming: 2 bases; junction bases outside the gene matches: 4. Germline loops: CDR1 ENHRY, CDR2 SYGVKD. This CDR3 is built from 16 residues. CDR3 coding DNA: TGTGCCATCAGTGGACTAGCGGGGGCGATCACAGATACGCAGTATTTT. This gives the protein CAISGLAGAITDTQYF.

The rearrangement joins TRBV28 to TRBJ1-1; tentative D call: TRBD1 (5 bases). Trimming left V 3 bases short and J 6 bases short, with 14 bases between. The CDR3 length is 14 residues. Germline V gene sequence: CDR1 MDHEN, CDR2 SYDVKM. The CDR3 sequence is CASSFPGRVAEAFF. The CDR3 DNA reads as TGTGCCAGCAGTTTCCCAGGGAGGGTAGCTGAAGCTTTCTTT.

About this clonotype itself: This may be a read error, as it is one base from a much larger clone. The gene calls are TRBV14 and TRBJ2-1; D is unclear. Trimming took 2 bases from V and 14 from J, leaving 10 bases between them. Germline CDR1 and CDR2: SGHDN and FVKESK. The CDR3 has 11 amino acids. CDR3 residues: CASSQWGREFF. The CDR3 nucleotides are TGTGCCAGCAGCCAATGGGGAAGGGAGTTCTTC.

The table lists this clonotype with a few counts. One junction end disagrees with the germline gene, perhaps due to a read error. The J gene is TRBJ1-4, the V gene TRBV27; 10 bases line up with TRBD1. This CDR3 is 17 amino acids long. The germline V gene has CDR1 MNHEY and CDR2 SMNVEV (reference sequence). The CDR3 DNA sequence: TGTGCCAGCAGTTTATTGATCCCGGGACAGGGGAATGAAAAACGGTTTTTT. Its protein is CASSLLIPGQGNEKRFF.

The chain couples TRBV6-2 or TRBV6-3 to TRBJ1-1, with D maybe TRBD1 (5 bases). Germline CDR1 is MNHEY and CDR2 is SVGEGT. This CDR3 has 12 residues. V shed 9 bases and J shed 6 bases, with 14 bases lying between them. DNA for the CDR3: TGTGCCAGTCGACAGTTCCAGGCTGAAGCTTTCTTT. Protein: CASRQFQAEAFF.

This clonotype came up a few times. The chain couples TRBV19 to TRBJ1-6, with D perhaps TRBD1 (6 bases). The CDR3 loop spans 16 amino acids. V was shortened by 4 bases and J by 9 bases, with 19 bases between the two germline ends. Per the germline V gene, CDR1 is LNHDA and CDR2 is SQIVND (reference sequence). The CDR3 reads CASSKGAGTRVSPLHF. CDR3 sequence (DNA): TGTGCCAGTAGTAAAGGAGCCGGGACAAGGGTTTCACCCCTCCACTTT.